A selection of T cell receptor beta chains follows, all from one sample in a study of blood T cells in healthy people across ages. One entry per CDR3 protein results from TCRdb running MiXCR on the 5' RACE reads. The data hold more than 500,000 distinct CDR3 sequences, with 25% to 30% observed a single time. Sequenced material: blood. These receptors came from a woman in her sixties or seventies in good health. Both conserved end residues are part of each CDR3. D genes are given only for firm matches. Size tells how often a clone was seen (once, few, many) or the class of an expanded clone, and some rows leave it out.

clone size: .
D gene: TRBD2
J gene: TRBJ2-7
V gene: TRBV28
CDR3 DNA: TGTGCCAGCAGTCCCGGCAGACTAGCGCGGAGCTCCTACGAGCAGTACTTC
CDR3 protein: CASSPGRLARSSYEQYF

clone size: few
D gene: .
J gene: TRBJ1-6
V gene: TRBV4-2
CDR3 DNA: TGTGCCAGCAGCCAAGAGGTCGAGTATAATTCACCCCTCCACTTT
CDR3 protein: CASSQEVEYNSPLHF

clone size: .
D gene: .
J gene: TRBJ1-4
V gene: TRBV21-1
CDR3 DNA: TGTGCCAGCAGCAAAGTGGTGAAGGAAAAACTGTTTTTT
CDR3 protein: CASSKVVKEKLFF

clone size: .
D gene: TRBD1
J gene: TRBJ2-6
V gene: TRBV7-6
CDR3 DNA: TGTGCCAGCAGCGGTCCGGGACAGGGACCCGGGGCCAACGTCCTGACTTTC
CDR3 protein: CASSGPGQGPGANVLTF

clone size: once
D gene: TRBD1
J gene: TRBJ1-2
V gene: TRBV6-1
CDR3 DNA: TGTGCCAGCAGTGGGGACAGGGCGTATGGCTACACCTTC
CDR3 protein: CASSGDRAYGYTF

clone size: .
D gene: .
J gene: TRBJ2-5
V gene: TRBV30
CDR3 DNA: TGTGCCTGGAGGCGTCGGGACCTCCGGACCCAGTACTTC
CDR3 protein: CAWRRRDLRTQYF

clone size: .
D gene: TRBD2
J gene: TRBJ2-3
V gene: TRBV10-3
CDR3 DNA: TGTGCCATCAGTGAGTCCTCTAGCGGGGGGGCCGCGCTTCTGTATTTT
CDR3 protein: CAISESSSGGAALLYF

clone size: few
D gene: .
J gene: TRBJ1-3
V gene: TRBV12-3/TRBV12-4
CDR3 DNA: TGTGCCAGCAGGAGGGTCTCTGGAAACACCATATATTTT
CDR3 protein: CASRRVSGNTIYF

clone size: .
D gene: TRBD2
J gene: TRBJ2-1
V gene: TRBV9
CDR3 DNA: TGTGCCAGCAGCGCCATAGCGGGGCAATCCTACAATGAGCAGTTCTTC
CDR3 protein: CASSAIAGQSYNEQFF

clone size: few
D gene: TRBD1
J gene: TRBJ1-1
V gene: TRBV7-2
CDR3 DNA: TGTGCCAGCAGCTGGCCCCCGGGACAGATGAACACCGAAGCTTTCTTT
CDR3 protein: CASSWPPGQMNTEAFF

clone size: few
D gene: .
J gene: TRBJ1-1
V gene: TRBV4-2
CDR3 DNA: TGTGCCAGCAGCCAAGTTCTGGCCGGGGCCAACACTGAAGCTTTCTTT
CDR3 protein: CASSQVLAGANTEAFF

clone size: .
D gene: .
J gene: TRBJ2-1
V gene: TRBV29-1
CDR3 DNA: TGCAGCGTTGGACAGCACAATGAGCAGTTCTTC
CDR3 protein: CSVGQHNEQFF

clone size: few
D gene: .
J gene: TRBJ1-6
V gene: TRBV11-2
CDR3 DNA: TGTGCCAGCAGCTTTCAAAATTCACCCCTCCACTTT
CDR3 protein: CASSFQNSPLHF

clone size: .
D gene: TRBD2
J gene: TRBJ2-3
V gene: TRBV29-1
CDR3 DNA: TGCAGCGTTGTGGTAGCGGGGCCGGATACGCAGTATTTT
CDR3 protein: CSVVVAGPDTQYF

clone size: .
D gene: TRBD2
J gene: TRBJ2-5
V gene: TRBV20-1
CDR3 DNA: TGCAGTGCTAGGTTGGGAGGGAGAGAGACCCAGTACTTC
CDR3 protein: CSARLGGRETQYF

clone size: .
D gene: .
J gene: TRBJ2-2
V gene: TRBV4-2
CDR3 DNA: TGTGCCAGCAGCCAACCACAAGGGCGGGGCTCTGCGAACACCGGGGAGCTGTTTTTT
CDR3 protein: CASSQPQGRGSANTGELFF

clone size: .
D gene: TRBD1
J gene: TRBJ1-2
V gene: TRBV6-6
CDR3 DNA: TGTGCCAGCATCGAACAGGGGAACTATGGCTACACCTTC
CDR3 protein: CASIEQGNYGYTF

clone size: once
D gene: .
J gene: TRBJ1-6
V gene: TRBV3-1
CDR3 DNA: TGTGCCAGCAGCAAGAGGGGGGATTCACCCCTCCACTTT
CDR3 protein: CASSKRGDSPLHF

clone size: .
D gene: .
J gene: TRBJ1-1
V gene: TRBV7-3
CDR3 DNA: TGTGCCAGCAGCTTAAGGGGCAGGATGAACACTGAAGCTTTCTTT
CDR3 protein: CASSLRGRMNTEAFF

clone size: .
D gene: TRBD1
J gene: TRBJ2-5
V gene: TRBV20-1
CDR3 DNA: TGCAGTGCGGCAGGGACAGTGGAGACCCAGTACTTC
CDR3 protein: CSAAGTVETQYF

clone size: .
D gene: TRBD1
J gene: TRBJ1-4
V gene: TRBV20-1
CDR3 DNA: TGCAGTGCTAGAGCACAGGGGGTTGAAAAACTGTTTTTT
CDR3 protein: CSARAQGVEKLFF

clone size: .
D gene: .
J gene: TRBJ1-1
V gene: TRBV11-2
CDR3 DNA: TGTGCCAGCGCTCGAATGACGGAAGAAGCTTTCTTT
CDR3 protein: CASARMTEEAFF

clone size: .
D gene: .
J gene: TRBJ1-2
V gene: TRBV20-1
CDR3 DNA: TGCAGTGCCTTCAGTTCGCCTGGCTACACCTTC
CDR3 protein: CSAFSSPGYTF

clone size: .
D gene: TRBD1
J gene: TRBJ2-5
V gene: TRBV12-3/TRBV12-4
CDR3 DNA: TGTGCCAGCGGACAGGCCCAAGAGACCCAGTACTTC
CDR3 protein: CASGQAQETQYF

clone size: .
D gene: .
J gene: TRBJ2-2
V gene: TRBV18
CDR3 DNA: TGTGCCAGCTCACCACCGTCAAGTATTCCCGGGGAGCTGTTTTTT
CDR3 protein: CASSPPSSIPGELFF

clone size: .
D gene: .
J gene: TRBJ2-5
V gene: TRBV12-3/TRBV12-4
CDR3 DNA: TGTGCCAGCAGCCCGGGACTTCCTGGGGAGACCCAGTACTTC
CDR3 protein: CASSPGLPGETQYF

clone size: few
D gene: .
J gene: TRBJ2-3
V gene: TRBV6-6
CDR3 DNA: TGTGCCAGCAGTTACTTGGGGGCAGATACGCAGTATTTT
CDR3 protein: CASSYLGADTQYF

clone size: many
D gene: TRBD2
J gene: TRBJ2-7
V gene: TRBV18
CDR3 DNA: TGTGCCAGCTCACCAGACCTGGGGAGGGCCGAGCAGTACTTC
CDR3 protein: CASSPDLGRAEQYF

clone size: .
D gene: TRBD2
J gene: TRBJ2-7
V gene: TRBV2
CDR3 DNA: TGTGCCAGCAGCCCCCTCTGGACTAGCGGGGTCACCTACGAGCAGTACTTC
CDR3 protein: CASSPLWTSGVTYEQYF

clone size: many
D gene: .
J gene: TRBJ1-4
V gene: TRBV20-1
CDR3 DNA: TGCAGTGCTCTAGCTTATGAAAAACTGTTTTTT
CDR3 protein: CSALAYEKLFF

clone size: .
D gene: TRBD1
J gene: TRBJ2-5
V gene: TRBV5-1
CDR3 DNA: TGCGCCAGCAGCCCTAACAACAGGGGGAATTCCCCGTTCTTC
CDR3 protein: CASSPNNRGNSPFF

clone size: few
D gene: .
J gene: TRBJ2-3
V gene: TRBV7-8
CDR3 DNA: TGTGCCAGCAGCTTAGAGGGGGGGTTCTTTGATACGCAGTATTTT
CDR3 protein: CASSLEGGFFDTQYF

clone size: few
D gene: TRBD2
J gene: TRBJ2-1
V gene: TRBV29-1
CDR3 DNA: TGCAGCGTCGTCCAGGGAGGGGATGAGCAGTTCTTC
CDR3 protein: CSVVQGGDEQFF

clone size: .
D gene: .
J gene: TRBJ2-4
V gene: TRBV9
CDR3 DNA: TGTGCCAGCAGCACACCCGGGATACCAAACATTCAGTACTTC
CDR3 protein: CASSTPGIPNIQYF

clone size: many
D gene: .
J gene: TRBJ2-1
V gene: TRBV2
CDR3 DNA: TGTGCCAGCAGCGGTTACAATGAGCAGTTCTTC
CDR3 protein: CASSGYNEQFF

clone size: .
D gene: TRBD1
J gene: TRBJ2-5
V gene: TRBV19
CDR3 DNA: TGTGCCAGTAGACCTGGACAGGGGGCTCCTCAAGAGACCCAGTACTTC
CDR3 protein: CASRPGQGAPQETQYF

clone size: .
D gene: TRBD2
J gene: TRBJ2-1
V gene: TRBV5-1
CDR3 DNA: TGCGCCAGCAGCGCCGTACTAGCGGGGATCAATGAGCAGTTCTTC
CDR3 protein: CASSAVLAGINEQFF

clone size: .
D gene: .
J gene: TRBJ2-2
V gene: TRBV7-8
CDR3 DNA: TGTGCCAGCAGGTCAGGGCACCTAAACACCGGGGAGCTGTTTTTT
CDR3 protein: CASRSGHLNTGELFF

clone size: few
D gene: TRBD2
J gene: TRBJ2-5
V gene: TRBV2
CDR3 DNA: TGCGCCAGCAGTGTTGAGCGGGGGAGGCAAGAGACCCAGTACTTC
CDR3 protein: CASSVERGRQETQYF

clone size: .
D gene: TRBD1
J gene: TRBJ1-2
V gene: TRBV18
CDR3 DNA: TGTGCCAGCTCACCACGGCAGGGGGCCTGGTATGGCTACACCTTC
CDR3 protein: CASSPRQGAWYGYTF

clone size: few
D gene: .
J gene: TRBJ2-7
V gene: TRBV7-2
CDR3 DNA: TGTGCCAGCAGCACCCAGACTCAGGTCTACGAGCAGTACTTC
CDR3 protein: CASSTQTQVYEQYF

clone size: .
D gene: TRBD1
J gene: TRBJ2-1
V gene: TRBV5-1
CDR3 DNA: TGCGCCAGCAGCTCGGGACAGCTGGCCAATGAGCAGTTCTTC
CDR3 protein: CASSSGQLANEQFF

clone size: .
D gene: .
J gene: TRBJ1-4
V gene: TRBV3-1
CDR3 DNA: TGTGCCAGCAGCCAAATCACGGGGTATAATGAAAAACTGTTTTTT
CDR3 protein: CASSQITGYNEKLFF

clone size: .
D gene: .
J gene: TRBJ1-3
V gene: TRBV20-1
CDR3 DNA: TGCAGTGTCGTTGCCTCTGGAAACACCATATATTTT
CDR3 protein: CSVVASGNTIYF

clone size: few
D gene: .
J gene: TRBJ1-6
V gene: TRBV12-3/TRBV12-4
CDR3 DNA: TGTGCCAGCAGTTTGGGTAGGCACTCACCCCTCCACTTT
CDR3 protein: CASSLGRHSPLHF

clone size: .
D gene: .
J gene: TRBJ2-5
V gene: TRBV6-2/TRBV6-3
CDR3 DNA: TGTGCCAGCAGACGAGATCTAGGTCGGGAGACCCAGTACTTC
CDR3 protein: CASRRDLGRETQYF

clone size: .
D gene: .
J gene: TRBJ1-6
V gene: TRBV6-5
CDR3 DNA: TGTGCCAGCAGTTACTTGGCGGCACATTCACCCCTCCACTTT
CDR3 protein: CASSYLAAHSPLHF

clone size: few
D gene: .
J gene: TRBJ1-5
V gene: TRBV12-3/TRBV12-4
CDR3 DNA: TGTGCCAGCAGTAAGTTCCAGGGAGATAATCAGCCCCAGCATTTT
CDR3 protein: CASSKFQGDNQPQHF

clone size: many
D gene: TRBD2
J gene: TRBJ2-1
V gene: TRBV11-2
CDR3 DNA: TGTGCCAGCAGCCCCGGGACTAGCAGCAATGAGCAGTTCTTC
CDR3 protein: CASSPGTSSNEQFF

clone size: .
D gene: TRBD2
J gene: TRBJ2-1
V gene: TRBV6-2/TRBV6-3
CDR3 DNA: TGTGCCAGCACTATTAGCGGGGGGGCCGATGAGCAGTTCTTC
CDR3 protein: CASTISGGADEQFF

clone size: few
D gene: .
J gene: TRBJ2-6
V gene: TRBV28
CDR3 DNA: TGTGCCAGCACCAGAAGGGGGGCCGGGGCCAACGTCCTGACTTTC
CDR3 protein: CASTRRGAGANVLTF

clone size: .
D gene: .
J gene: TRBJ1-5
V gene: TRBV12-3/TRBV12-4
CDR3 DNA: TGTGCCAGCAGTCCACCGGGGACCACCCATCAGCCCCAGCATTTT
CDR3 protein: CASSPPGTTHQPQHF

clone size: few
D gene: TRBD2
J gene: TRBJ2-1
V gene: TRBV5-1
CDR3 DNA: TGCGCCAGCAGCTTGTCCCCAGAAGTAGCGGGGGGGAAAAATGAGCAGTTCTTC
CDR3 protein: CASSLSPEVAGGKNEQFF

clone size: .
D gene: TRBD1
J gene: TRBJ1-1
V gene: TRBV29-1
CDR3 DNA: TGCAGCGTTGTGGGGACAGGGAGGACTGAAGCTTTCTTT
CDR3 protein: CSVVGTGRTEAFF